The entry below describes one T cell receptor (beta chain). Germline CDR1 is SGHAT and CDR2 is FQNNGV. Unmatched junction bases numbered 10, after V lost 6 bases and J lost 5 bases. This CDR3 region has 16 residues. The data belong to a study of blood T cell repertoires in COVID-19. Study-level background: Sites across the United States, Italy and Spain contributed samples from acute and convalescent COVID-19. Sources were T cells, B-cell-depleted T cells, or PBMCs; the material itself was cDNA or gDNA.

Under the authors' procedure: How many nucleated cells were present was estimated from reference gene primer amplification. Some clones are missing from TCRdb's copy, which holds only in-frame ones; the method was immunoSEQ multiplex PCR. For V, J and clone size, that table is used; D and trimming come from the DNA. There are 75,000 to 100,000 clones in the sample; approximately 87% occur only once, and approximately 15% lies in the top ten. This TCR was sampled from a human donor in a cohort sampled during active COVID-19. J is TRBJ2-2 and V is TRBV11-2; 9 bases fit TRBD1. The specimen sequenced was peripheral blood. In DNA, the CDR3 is TGTGCCAGCAGGAAGGCCGGGACAGGGATGACCGGGGAGCTGTTTTTT. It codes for CASRKAGTGMTGELFF.